The rows below give T cell receptor beta chains drawn from one sample of a study of T cell changes during pregnancy in multiple sclerosis. Assay: immunoSEQ multiplex PCR; the TCRdb copy retains only in-frame clones and omits some. This table has 35,000 to 45,000 clones, about 89% appearing once. Here the sequenced sample was CD4+ T cells from peripheral blood mononuclear cells, taken in the first trimester of pregnancy. These receptors were collected from a female donor with multiple sclerosis, enrolled in a pregnancy study. Each CDR3 is given with its conserved first and last residue. D genes are given only for firm matches. A clone size is listed for some rows: how often the clone was seen (once, few, many), or a class if it is expanded.

d_call: TRBD1
j_call: TRBJ1-5
clone_size: NA
v_call: TRBV28
cdr3_nt: TGTGCCAGCAGTTCGGACAGGGCGGATTATCAGCCCCAGCATTTT
cdr3_aa: CASSSDRADYQPQHF

d_call: NA
j_call: TRBJ2-5
clone_size: NA
v_call: TRBV30
cdr3_nt: TGTGCCTGGAGTGTCGGTCTGGGGCAGAAAGAGACCCAGTACTTC
cdr3_aa: CAWSVGLGQKETQYF

d_call: NA
j_call: TRBJ1-1
clone_size: NA
v_call: TRBV2
cdr3_nt: TGTGCCAGCAGTCAAACAGGGAACACTGAAGCTTTCTTT
cdr3_aa: CASSQTGNTEAFF

d_call: NA
j_call: TRBJ1-2
clone_size: medium-sized
v_call: TRBV15
cdr3_nt: TGTGCCACCAGCAGAGATTATAACACCCAAGTCTATGGCTACACCTTC
cdr3_aa: CATSRDYNTQVYGYTF

d_call: NA
j_call: TRBJ1-2
clone_size: NA
v_call: TRBV11-1
cdr3_nt: TGTGCCACCCGATCCGGGGGATATGGCTACACCTTC
cdr3_aa: CATRSGGYGYTF

d_call: TRBD2
j_call: TRBJ2-3
clone_size: once
v_call: TRBV4-1
cdr3_nt: TGCGCCAGCGGGCGGGGAGCGGGAGGGAGCACAGATACGCAGTATTTT
cdr3_aa: CASGRGAGGSTDTQYF

d_call: TRBD1
j_call: TRBJ2-7
clone_size: NA
v_call: TRBV19
cdr3_nt: TGTGCCAGTAGTTCCTTTACGACAGGGGGCTCCTACGAGCAGTACTTC
cdr3_aa: CASSSFTTGGSYEQYF

d_call: NA
j_call: TRBJ2-3
clone_size: NA
v_call: TRBV30
cdr3_nt: TGTGCCTGGAGTGTGCATACTAGCACAGATACGCAGTATTTT
cdr3_aa: CAWSVHTSTDTQYF

d_call: TRBD1
j_call: TRBJ1-1
clone_size: NA
v_call: TRBV5-4
cdr3_nt: TGTGCCAGCAGCCGTCGCGACAGGGGGAACACTGAAGCTTTCTTT
cdr3_aa: CASSRRDRGNTEAFF

d_call: TRBD2
j_call: TRBJ2-1
clone_size: NA
v_call: TRBV5-1
cdr3_nt: TGCGCCAGCAGCTTGGTAGGAGCGGGGGGCTCGAGTGAGCAGTTCTTC
cdr3_aa: CASSLVGAGGSSEQFF

d_call: NA
j_call: TRBJ2-3
clone_size: NA
v_call: TRBV6-1
cdr3_nt: TGTGCCAGCAGTGAATCCGCCCCTTGGGCACCCCCAGAAGCAGATACGCAGTATTTT
cdr3_aa: CASSESAPWAPPEADTQYF

d_call: TRBD2
j_call: TRBJ2-4
clone_size: NA
v_call: TRBV4-2
cdr3_nt: TGTGCCAGCAGCCACCCAGCGGGAGGGGCGGCCAAAAACATTCAGTACTTC
cdr3_aa: CASSHPAGGAAKNIQYF

d_call: TRBD2
j_call: TRBJ2-3
clone_size: NA
v_call: TRBV9
cdr3_nt: TGTGCCAGCAACCCTAGCGGTGCCACAGATACGCAGTATTTT
cdr3_aa: CASNPSGATDTQYF

d_call: TRBD2
j_call: TRBJ2-3
clone_size: NA
v_call: TRBV30
cdr3_nt: TGTGCCTGGAGTGGTCTAGCGGGAGGGCGAGGGGCAGATACGCAGTATTTT
cdr3_aa: CAWSGLAGGRGADTQYF

d_call: TRBD1
j_call: TRBJ2-7
clone_size: once
v_call: TRBV2
cdr3_nt: TGTGCCAGCAGGAGGACAGGGGGCGCCTACGAGCAGTACTTC
cdr3_aa: CASRRTGGAYEQYF

d_call: TRBD1
j_call: TRBJ1-2
clone_size: NA
v_call: TRBV19
cdr3_nt: TGTGCCAGTAGCCAGACAGGGGTGAATGGCTACACCTTC
cdr3_aa: CASSQTGVNGYTF

d_call: TRBD2
j_call: TRBJ2-7
clone_size: once
v_call: TRBV18
cdr3_nt: TGTGCCAGCTCACCTAGTCCTAGCGGAACCTACGAGCAGTACTTC
cdr3_aa: CASSPSPSGTYEQYF

d_call: NA
j_call: TRBJ2-6
clone_size: NA
v_call: TRBV7-2
cdr3_nt: TGTGCCAGCAGCTTGGGTTCCGGGTCTGGGGCCAACGTCCTGACTTTC
cdr3_aa: CASSLGSGSGANVLTF

d_call: TRBD1
j_call: TRBJ1-3
clone_size: NA
v_call: TRBV28
cdr3_nt: TGTGCCAGCAGTCAGATTCCGGGACAGGGGGACGGAAACACCATATATTTT
cdr3_aa: CASSQIPGQGDGNTIYF

d_call: NA
j_call: TRBJ1-5
clone_size: NA
v_call: TRBV18
cdr3_nt: TGTGCCAGCTCACCGAACCGACAGAGCAATCAGCCCCAGCATTTT
cdr3_aa: CASSPNRQSNQPQHF

d_call: TRBD1
j_call: TRBJ1-2
clone_size: NA
v_call: TRBV28
cdr3_nt: TGTGCCAGCAGTTCTTCCCCCCCGACAGGGAAATATGGCTACACCTTC
cdr3_aa: CASSSSPPTGKYGYTF

d_call: NA
j_call: TRBJ1-2
clone_size: once
v_call: TRBV30
cdr3_nt: TGTGCCTGGAGTGCCTCTCTAGGACAGACTAACTATGGCTACACCTTC
cdr3_aa: CAWSASLGQTNYGYTF

d_call: TRBD1
j_call: TRBJ1-1
clone_size: few
v_call: TRBV28
cdr3_nt: TGTGCCAGCAGTCCCCCGGGACAGGGAAGAAGAGCTTTCTTT
cdr3_aa: CASSPPGQGRRAFF

d_call: TRBD1
j_call: TRBJ1-5
clone_size: NA
v_call: TRBV6-1
cdr3_nt: TGTGCCAGCAGTGGAAAAGACAGGGGGCTCACCCAGCCCCAGCATTTT
cdr3_aa: CASSGKDRGLTQPQHF

d_call: TRBD2
j_call: TRBJ2-7
clone_size: NA
v_call: TRBV27
cdr3_nt: TGTGCCAGCAGTCACGGGACTAGCGTCTACGAGCAGTACTTC
cdr3_aa: CASSHGTSVYEQYF

d_call: TRBD1
j_call: TRBJ1-1
clone_size: NA
v_call: TRBV19
cdr3_nt: TGTGCCAGTAGTATATACCCCCCGGACAGGGGGAGAACTGAAGCTTTCTTT
cdr3_aa: CASSIYPPDRGRTEAFF

d_call: NA
j_call: TRBJ2-2
clone_size: NA
v_call: TRBV7-2
cdr3_nt: TGTGCCAGCAGCTTATCCAGGTCGACCGGGGAGCTGTTTTTT
cdr3_aa: CASSLSRSTGELFF

d_call: TRBD1
j_call: TRBJ2-2
clone_size: NA
v_call: TRBV5-1
cdr3_nt: TGCGCCAGCAGCCTCCGGGACAGGGGGCGCGACACCGGGGAGCTGTTTTTT
cdr3_aa: CASSLRDRGRDTGELFF